The rows below give T cell receptor beta chains drawn from one sample of a study of cytomegalovirus exposure and HLA in healthy donors. TCRdb keeps only in-frame clones here, not all; method: immunoSEQ multiplex PCR. The repertoire includes approximately 97,000 clones, approximately 72% of them detected once, and about 4% sits in the top ten. The source material was PBMCs. Receptor source: a middle-aged woman in good health and CMV-seropositive. CDR3s include the opening cysteine and the closing phenylalanine or tryptophan. A D gene is named only where the DNA matches it firmly. Clone sizes are given selectively: once, few, many, or a class where the clone is expanded.

j_gene	len	d_gene	v_gene	abundance	CDR3aa	CDR3nt
TRBJ1-5	15	.	TRBV2	.	CASRLGVGDIKPQHF	TGTGCCAGCAGGCTAGGGGTCGGGGACATCAAGCCCCAGCATTTT
TRBJ1-1	14	TRBD1	TRBV19	.	CASSSGTGVTEAFF	TGTGCCAGTAGCAGCGGGACAGGTGTGACTGAAGCTTTCTTT
TRBJ2-7	16	TRBD2	TRBV4-1	.	CASSQDPLAGVGEQYF	TGCGCCAGCAGCCAAGATCCTCTAGCGGGAGTTGGTGAGCAGTACTTC
TRBJ2-1	15	TRBD2	TRBV19	few	CASSMGTSSYNEQFF	TGTGCCAGTAGTATGGGGACTAGCTCCTACAATGAGCAGTTCTTC
TRBJ1-2	15	TRBD1	TRBV6-6	.	CASSSTGLANYGYTF	TGTGCCAGCAGTTCGACAGGGTTAGCTAACTATGGCTACACCTTC
TRBJ1-1	12	TRBD1	TRBV6-6	.	CASTGTGAEAFF	TGTGCCAGCACTGGGACAGGGGCCGAAGCTTTCTTT
TRBJ2-1	14	TRBD1	TRBV19	.	CASSPLDRDNEQFF	TGTGCCAGTAGTCCCCTCGACAGGGACAATGAGCAGTTCTTC
TRBJ1-2	16	.	TRBV16	.	CASSQSDIHFNYGYTF	TGTGCCAGCAGCCAATCAGACATCCACTTTAACTATGGCTACACCTTC
TRBJ1-1	14	.	TRBV4-1	.	CASSQLDLNTEAFF	TGCGCCAGCAGCCAACTAGACCTGAACACTGAAGCTTTCTTT
TRBJ1-4	14	TRBD1	TRBV7-9	.	CASSAGGGNEKLFF	TGTGCCAGCAGCGCAGGGGGAGGTAATGAAAAACTGTTTTTT
TRBJ2-7	15	TRBD2	TRBV7-9	once	CASSLGASGNYEQYF	TGTGCCAGCAGCTTAGGTGCTAGCGGGAACTACGAGCAGTACTTC
TRBJ1-4	14	.	TRBV7-6	.	CASSSRATNEKLFF	TGTGCCAGCAGCTCCCGGGCAACTAATGAAAAACTGTTTTTT
TRBJ2-6	15	.	TRBV6-5	.	CASSRRSSGANVLTF	TGTGCCAGCAGCCGCAGATCCTCTGGGGCCAACGTCCTGACTTTC
TRBJ2-2	16	TRBD1	TRBV28	.	CASSLWGQMNTGELFF	TGTGCCAGCAGTTTGTGGGGACAGATGAACACCGGGGAGCTGTTTTTT
TRBJ2-5	15	.	TRBV6-5	.	CASRLSSVRRETQYF	TGTGCCAGCCGCCTCTCTAGCGTGAGACGAGAGACCCAGTACTTC
TRBJ2-7	14	.	TRBV7-6	.	CASSLGQTSYEQYF	TGTGCCAGCAGCTTAGGACAGACCTCCTACGAGCAGTACTTC